Listed here are 9 T cell receptor beta chains from one sample, sequenced in a study of shared clonotypes between healthy human individuals. Measured with immunoSEQ multiplex PCR; TCRdb has only the in-frame clones, and not every one. The sample shows roughly 1,000,000 clones, approximately 80% of them seen only once. The sequenced sample was memory CD4+ T cells from PBMCs. The subset is: CD45RA-negative fraction. These receptors all stem from a man aged 18-30 years in good health. Some clones in this sample may be carry-over from other donors' samples.

The rearrangement joins TRBV7-2 to TRBJ2-3; maybe TRBD1 (6 bases). The CDR3 spans 15 residues. With 1 base removed from V and 0 bases from J, the gap between germline ends came to 8 bases. The germline V gene encodes CDR1 SGHTA and CDR2 FQGNSA. CDR3 residues: CASSLGGHSTDTQYF. The CDR3 bases are TGTGCCAGCAGCTTAGGGGGGCACAGCACAGATACGCAGTATTTT.

Details on this clone: Other DNA sequences in the same sample also yield this CDR3. J is TRBJ1-2 and V is TRBV18; perhaps TRBD1 as D (5 bases). From germline, CDR1 is KGHSH and CDR2 LQKENI. V was pared by 6 bases and J by 5 bases, with 13 bases between. The CDR3 length is 13 residues. Here the CDR3 DNA reads TGTGCCAGCTCTCCCGGCAGGGAGTATGGCTACACCTTC. Translated: CASSPGREYGYTF.

The chain is built from TRBV29-1 and TRBJ2-7; D not certain. The V gene lost 7 bases and the J gene lost 5 bases, with 12 bases spanning the gap. The CDR3 has 11 residues. From germline, CDR1 is SQVTM and CDR2 ANQGSEA. CDR3 loop: CSATSSDEQYF. The CDR3, as DNA: TGCAGCGCCACCAGTTCTGACGAGCAGTACTTC.

As concerns this clone: This CDR3 is also generated by other DNA sequences in the sample. The chain carries TRBV5-1 and TRBJ2-7; 8 nucleotides match TRBD2. The CDR3 has 15 amino acids. J was trimmed by 4 bases and V by 0 bases; bases with no gene match: 6. CDR1 is SGHRS and CDR2 is YFSETQ in the germline V gene. CDR3 region: CASSLGAGGPYEQYF. The DNA for the CDR3 is TGCGCCAGCAGCTTGGGGGCGGGAGGACCTTACGAGCAGTACTTC.

The chain carries TRBV18 and TRBJ1-1; D possibly corresponds to TRBD1 (5 bases). V was shortened by 5 bases and J by 4 bases, with 14 bases between the two germline ends. CDR3 length: 14 amino acids. Germline values: CDR1 KGHSH, CDR2 LQKENI. The CDR3 protein is CASSETPGVTEAFF. The CDR3 nucleotides are TGTGCCAGCTCAGAGACGCCGGGGGTCACTGAAGCTTTCTTT. Variable domain in full (rest from reference TRBV18 and TRBJ1-1): NAGVMQNPRHLVRRRGQEARLRCSPMKGHSHVYWYRQLPEEGLKFMVYLQKENIIDESGMPKERFSAEFPKEGPSILRIQQVVRGDSAAYFCASSETPGVTEAFFGQGTRLTVV.

V gene TRBV6-1 combines with J gene TRBJ1-5; unclear D gene. The V gene lost 3 bases and the J gene lost 3 bases, with 12 bases spanning the gap. There are 15 residues in the CDR3. Germline V gives CDR1 MNHNS, CDR2 SASEGT. DNA of the CDR3: TGTGCCAGCAGTGAGGAACCGCACCCCAATCAGCCCCAGCATTTT. Translated, it gives CASSEEPHPNQPQHF.

This chain uses TRBV30 with TRBJ2-3; no reliable D call. The CDR3 loop spans 10 amino acids. The ends were cut back, 5 bases at V and 4 bases at J, with 4 bases in the middle. Germline assignment: CDR1 GTSNPN and CDR2 SVGIG (reference sequence). This CDR3 reads CAWVADTQYF. The CDR3 DNA follows: TGTGCCTGGGTGGCAGATACGCAGTATTTT.

The chain uses TRBV28 and TRBJ2-5; D gene uncertain. The CDR3 loop spans 13 amino acids. The V end was cut by 5 bases, the J end by 5 bases, with 12 bases between. Germline V lookup: CDR1 MDHEN, CDR2 SYDVKM. The CDR3 region has the DNA TGTGCCAGCAGTGGGCTTAAAGAGGAGACCCAGTACTTC. It translates to CASSGLKEETQYF.

This clone was counted between two and nine times. V is TRBV30 and J is TRBJ1-1; D not resolved. V gave up 5 bases and J gave up 1 base, with 11 bases separating them. The germline V gene has CDR1 GTSNPN and CDR2 SVGIG (reference sequence). This CDR3 has 13 amino acids. CDR3 nucleotides: TGTGCCTGGTTTTCGCGGGCGAACACTGAAGCTTTCTTT. Protein sequence: CAWFSRANTEAFF.